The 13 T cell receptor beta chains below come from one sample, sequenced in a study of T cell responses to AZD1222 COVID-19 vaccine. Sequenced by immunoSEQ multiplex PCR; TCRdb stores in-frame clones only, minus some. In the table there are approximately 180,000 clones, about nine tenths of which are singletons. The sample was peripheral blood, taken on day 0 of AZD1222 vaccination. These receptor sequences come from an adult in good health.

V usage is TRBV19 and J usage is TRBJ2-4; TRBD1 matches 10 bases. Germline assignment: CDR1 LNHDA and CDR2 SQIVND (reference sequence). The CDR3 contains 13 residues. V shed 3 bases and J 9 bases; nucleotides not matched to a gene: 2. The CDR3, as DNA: TGTGCCAGTAGTATGAGGGACAGGGGCATTCAGTACTTC. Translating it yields CASSMRDRGIQYF. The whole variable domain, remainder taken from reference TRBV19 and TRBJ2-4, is DGGITQSPKYLFRKEGQNVTLSCEQNLNHDAMYWYRQDPGQGLRLIYYSQIVNDFQKGDIAEGYSVSREKKESFPLTVTSAQKNPTAFYLCASSMRDRGIQYFGAGTRLSVL.

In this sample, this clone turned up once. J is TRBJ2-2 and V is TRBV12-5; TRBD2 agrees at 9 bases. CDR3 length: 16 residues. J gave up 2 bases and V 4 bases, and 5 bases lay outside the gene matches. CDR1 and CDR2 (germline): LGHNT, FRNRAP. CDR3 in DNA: TGTGCTAGTGGTTGGGTGACTAGCGGTAACACCGGGGAGCTGTTTTTT. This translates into CASGWVTSGNTGELFF.

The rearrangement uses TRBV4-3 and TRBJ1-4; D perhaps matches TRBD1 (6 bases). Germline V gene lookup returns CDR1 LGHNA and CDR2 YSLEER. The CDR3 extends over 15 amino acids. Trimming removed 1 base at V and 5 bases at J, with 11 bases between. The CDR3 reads CASSQGGQKNEKLFF. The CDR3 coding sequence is TGCGCCAGCAGCCAAGGTGGACAGAAGAATGAAAAACTGTTTTTT.

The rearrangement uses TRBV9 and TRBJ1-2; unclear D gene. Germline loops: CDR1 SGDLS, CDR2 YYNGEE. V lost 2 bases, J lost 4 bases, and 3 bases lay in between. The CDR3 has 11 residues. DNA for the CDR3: TGTGCCAGCAGCGTGGGCTATGGCTACACCTTC. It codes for CASSVGYGYTF.

The CDR3 loop is CASSHNRGRTEAFF. The CDR3 DNA reads TGCGCCAGCAGCCACAACAGGGGAAGGACTGAAGCTTTCTTT. This chain uses TRBV4-3 with TRBJ1-1; 7 nucleotides agree with TRBD1. The germline V gene encodes CDR1 LGHNA and CDR2 YSLEER. The CDR3 length is 14 residues. With 3 bases clipped from V and 5 bases from J, the junction kept 6 bases outside the gene matches.

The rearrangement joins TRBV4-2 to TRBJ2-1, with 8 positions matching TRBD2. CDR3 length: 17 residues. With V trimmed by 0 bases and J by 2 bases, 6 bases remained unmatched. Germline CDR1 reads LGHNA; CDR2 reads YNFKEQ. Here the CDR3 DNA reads TGTGCCAGCAGCCAAGACCGGGGGGGCCCCCCCTACAATGAGCAGTTCTTC. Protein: CASSQDRGGPPYNEQFF.

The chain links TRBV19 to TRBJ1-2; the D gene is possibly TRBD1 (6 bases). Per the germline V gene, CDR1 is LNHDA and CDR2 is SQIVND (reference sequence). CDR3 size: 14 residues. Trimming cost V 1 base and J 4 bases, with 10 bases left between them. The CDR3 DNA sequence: TGTGCCAGTAGTATAGGGCAGGGGACCTATGGCTACACCTTC. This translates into CASSIGQGTYGYTF.

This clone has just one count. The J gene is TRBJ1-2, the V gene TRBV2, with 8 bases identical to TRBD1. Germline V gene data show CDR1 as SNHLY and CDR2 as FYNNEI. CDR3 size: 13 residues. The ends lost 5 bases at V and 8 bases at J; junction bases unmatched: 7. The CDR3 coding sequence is TGTGCCAGCAGTTCACAGGGGGAAGGGGGCTACACCTTC. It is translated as CASSSQGEGGYTF. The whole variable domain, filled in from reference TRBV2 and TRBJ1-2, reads EPEVTQTPSHQVTQMGQEVILRCVPISNHLYFYWYRQILGQKVEFLVSFYNNEISEKSEIFDDQFSVERPDGSNFTLKIRSTKLEDSAMYFCASSSQGEGGYTFGSGTRLTVV.

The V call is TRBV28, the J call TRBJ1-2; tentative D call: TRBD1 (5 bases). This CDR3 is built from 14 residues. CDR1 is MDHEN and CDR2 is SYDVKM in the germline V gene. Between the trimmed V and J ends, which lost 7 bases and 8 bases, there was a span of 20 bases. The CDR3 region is CASTTLGGFQGYTF. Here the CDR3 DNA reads TGTGCCAGCACCACTCTCGGGGGTTTTCAGGGCTACACCTTC.

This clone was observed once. This chain's CDR3 is CASSSGEPLHF. CDR3 sequence (DNA): TGTGCCAGCAGCTCAGGGGAACCCCTCCACTTT. The V gene is TRBV11-3, the J gene TRBJ1-6; tentatively, D is TRBD1 (6 bases). The CDR3 consists of 11 residues. V lost 4 bases and J lost 12, with 7 bases in between. CDR1 and CDR2 from the germline V gene are SGHNT and YENEEA.

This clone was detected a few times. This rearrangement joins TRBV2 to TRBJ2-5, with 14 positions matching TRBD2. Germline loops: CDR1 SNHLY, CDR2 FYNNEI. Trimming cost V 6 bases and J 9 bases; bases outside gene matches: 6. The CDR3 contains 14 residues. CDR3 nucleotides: TGTGCCAGCAGAGATAGACTAGCGGGGGGGGCCCAGTACTTC. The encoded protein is CASRDRLAGGAQYF.

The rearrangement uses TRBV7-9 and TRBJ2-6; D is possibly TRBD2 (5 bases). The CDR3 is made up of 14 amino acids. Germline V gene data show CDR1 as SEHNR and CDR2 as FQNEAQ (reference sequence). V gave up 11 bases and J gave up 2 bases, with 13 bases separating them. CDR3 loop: CASRRLAGANVLTF. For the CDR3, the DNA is TGTGCCTCCAGGAGGCTCGCTGGGGCCAACGTCCTGACTTTC.

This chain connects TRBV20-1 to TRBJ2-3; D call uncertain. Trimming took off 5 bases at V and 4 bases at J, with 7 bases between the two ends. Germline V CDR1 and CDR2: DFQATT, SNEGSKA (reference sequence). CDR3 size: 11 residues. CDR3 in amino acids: CSAQIADTQYF. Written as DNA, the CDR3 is TGCAGTGCTCAGATAGCAGATACGCAGTATTTT.